The source of this TCR beta chain is a study of blood T cell repertoires in COVID-19. Source study methods: Estimation of nucleated cell counts relied on the amplification of reference gene primers. Here immunoSEQ multiplex PCR was the method, and the copy in TCRdb shows in-frame clones only, minus some. Clonal size and the V and J genes are those of that table, whereas D and trimming came from the DNA. The sample gives 150,000 to 200,000 clones, under 85% of which show up once; about 1.2% is in the top ten. Germline CDR1 and CDR2: SGDLS and YYNGEE. The ends lost 0 bases at V and 4 bases at J; junction bases unmatched: 17. This CDR3 region has 19 residues.

The V and J genes are TRBV9 and TRBJ2-3, with TRBD1 matching 7 bases. Material for sequencing was peripheral blood. The TCR was taken from a man aged 55 to 70 who had recovered from COVID-19. The CDR3 sequence is CASSVVAVRQTGSPDTQYF. In nucleotides, the CDR3 is TGTGCCAGCAGCGTAGTCGCCGTCCGCCAGACAGGGTCCCCAGATACGCAGTATTTT.